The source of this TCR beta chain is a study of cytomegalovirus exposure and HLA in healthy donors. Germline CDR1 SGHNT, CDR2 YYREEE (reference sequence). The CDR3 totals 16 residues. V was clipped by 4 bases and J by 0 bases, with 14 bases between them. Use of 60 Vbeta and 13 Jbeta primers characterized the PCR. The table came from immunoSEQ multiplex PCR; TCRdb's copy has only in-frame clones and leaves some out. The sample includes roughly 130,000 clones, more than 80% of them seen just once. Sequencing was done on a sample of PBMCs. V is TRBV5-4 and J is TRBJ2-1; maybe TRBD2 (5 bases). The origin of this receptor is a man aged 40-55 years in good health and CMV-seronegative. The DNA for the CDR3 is TGTGCCAGCAGCCGGGGTAGGGCGAGCTCCTACAATGAGCAGTTCTTC. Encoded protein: CASSRGRASSYNEQFF.